This T cell receptor beta chain emerged from a study of blood T cell repertoires in COVID-19. Study-level background: Spain, Italy and the United States supplied samples that represented acute and convalescent COVID-19. T cells, B-cell-depleted T cells, or PBMCs provided the cDNA or gDNA that served as material.

Germline CDR1 SGHNT, CDR2 YYREEE (reference sequence). V lost 4 bases, J lost 7 bases, and 14 bases stayed unmatched. The CDR3 is 15 residues long. In this sample, this clone turned up once. As handled by the study authors: Estimation of nucleated cell counts relied on the amplification of reference gene primers. This table comes from immunoSEQ multiplex PCR, and its TCRdb copy is limited to in-frame clones, with some not included. The DNA gave D and trimming, while V, J and clone size come from that table. The sample shows fewer than 250,000 clones, roughly 80% of them seen only once. The clonotype originates from a woman in her 50s with acute or convalescent COVID-19. The chain uses TRBV5-4 and TRBJ2-7, with TRBD2 identical over 7 bases. Sequencing was carried out using peripheral blood. The CDR3 here is CASSTGGTRTGEQYF. For the CDR3, the DNA is TGTGCCAGCAGCACCGGGGGGACCCGGACGGGGGAGCAGTACTTC.